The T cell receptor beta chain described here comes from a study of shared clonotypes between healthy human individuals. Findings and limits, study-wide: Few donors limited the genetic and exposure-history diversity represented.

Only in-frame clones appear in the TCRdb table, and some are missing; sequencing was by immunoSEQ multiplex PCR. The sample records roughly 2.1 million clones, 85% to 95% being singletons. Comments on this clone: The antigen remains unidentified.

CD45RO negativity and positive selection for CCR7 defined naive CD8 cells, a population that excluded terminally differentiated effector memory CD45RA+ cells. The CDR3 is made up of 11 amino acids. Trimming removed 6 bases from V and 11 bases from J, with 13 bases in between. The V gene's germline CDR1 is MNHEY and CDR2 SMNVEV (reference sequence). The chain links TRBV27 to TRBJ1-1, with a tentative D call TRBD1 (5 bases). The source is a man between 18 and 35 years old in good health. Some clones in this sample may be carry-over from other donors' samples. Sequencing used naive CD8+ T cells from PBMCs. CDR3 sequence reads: CASSTGSWAFF. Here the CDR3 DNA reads TGTGCCAGCAGCACAGGATCGTGGGCTTTCTTT.